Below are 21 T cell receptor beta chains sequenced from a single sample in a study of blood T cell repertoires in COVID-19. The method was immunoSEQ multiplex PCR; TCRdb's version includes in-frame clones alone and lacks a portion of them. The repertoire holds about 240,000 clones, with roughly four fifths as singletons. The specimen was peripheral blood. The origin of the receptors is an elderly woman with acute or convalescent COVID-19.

The CDR3 coding sequence is TGTGCCAGCAATACCCGACAGGGAGGCAATGAGCAGTTCTTC. This codes for CASNTRQGGNEQFF. The chain employs TRBV6-6 and TRBJ2-1; the D gene is possibly TRBD1 (7 bases). V lost 7 bases and J 6 bases, leaving 16 bases between the germline ends. Germline CDR1 reads MNHNY; CDR2 reads SVGAGI (reference sequence). The CDR3 has 14 residues.

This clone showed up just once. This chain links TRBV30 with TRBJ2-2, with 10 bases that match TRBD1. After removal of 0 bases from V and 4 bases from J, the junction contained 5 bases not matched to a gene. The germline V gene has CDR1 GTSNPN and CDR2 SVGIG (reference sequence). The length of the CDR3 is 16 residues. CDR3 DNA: TGTGCCTGGAGTGTACCCTGGACAGGGGGCACCGGGGAGCTGTTTTTT. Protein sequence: CAWSVPWTGGTGELFF.

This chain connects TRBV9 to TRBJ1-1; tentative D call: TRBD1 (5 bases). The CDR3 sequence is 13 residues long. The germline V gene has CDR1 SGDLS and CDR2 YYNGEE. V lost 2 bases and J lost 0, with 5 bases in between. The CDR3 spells CASSVTVNTEAFF. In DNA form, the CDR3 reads TGTGCCAGCAGCGTGACAGTGAACACTGAAGCTTTCTTT.

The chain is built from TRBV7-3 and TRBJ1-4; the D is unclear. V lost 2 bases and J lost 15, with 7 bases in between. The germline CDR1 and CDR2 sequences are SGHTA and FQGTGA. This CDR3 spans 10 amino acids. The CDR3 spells CASSLQQVFF. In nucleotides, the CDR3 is TGTGCCAGCAGCTTACAGCAGGTGTTTTTT.

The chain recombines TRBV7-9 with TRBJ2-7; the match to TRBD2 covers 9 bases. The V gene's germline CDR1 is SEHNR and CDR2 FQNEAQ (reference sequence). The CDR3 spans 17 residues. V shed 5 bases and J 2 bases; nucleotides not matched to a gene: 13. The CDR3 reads CASSGPTLAGPTYEQYF. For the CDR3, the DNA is TGTGCCAGCAGCGGCCCCACTCTAGCGGGGCCTACCTACGAGCAGTACTTC. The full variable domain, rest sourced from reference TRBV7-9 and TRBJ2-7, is DTGVSQNPRHKITKRGQNVTFRCDPISEHNRLYWYRQTLGQGPEFLTYFQNEAQLEKSRLLSDRFSAERPKGSFSTLEIQRTEQGDSAMYLCASSGPTLAGPTYEQYFGPGTRLTVT.

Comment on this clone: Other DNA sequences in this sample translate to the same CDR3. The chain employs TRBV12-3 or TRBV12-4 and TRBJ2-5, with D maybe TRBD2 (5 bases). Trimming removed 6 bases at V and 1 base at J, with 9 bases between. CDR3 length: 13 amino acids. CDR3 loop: CASSPGLQETQYF. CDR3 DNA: TGTGCCAGCAGCCCCGGACTCCAAGAGACCCAGTACTTC.

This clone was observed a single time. For the CDR3, the DNA is TGTGCCTGGAGTGTGGGGCAGGATCCCGGGTTGCCCAATCAGCCCCAGCATTTT. Encoded protein: CAWSVGQDPGLPNQPQHF. The chain employs TRBV30 and TRBJ1-5, with D possibly being TRBD1 (5 bases). In germline, CDR1 is GTSNPN, CDR2 SVGIG (reference sequence). The CDR3 runs 18 residues. Trimming took off 0 bases at V and 3 bases at J, with 21 bases between the two ends.

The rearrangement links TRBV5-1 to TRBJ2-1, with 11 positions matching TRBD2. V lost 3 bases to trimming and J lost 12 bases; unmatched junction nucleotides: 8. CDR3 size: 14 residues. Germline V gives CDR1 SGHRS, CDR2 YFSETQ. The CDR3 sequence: CASSSTSGGQLQFF. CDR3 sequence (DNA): TGCGCCAGCAGCTCAACTAGCGGGGGTCAATTGCAGTTCTTC.

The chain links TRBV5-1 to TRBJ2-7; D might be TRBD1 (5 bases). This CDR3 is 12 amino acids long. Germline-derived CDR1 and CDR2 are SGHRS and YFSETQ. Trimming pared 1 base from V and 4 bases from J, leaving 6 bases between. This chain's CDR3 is CASSLKGYEQYF. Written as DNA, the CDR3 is TGCGCCAGCAGCTTGAAGGGGTACGAGCAGTACTTC. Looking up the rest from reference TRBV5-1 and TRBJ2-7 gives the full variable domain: KAGVTQTPRYLIKTRGQQVTLSCSPISGHRSVSWYQQTPGQGLQFLFEYFSETQRNKGNFPGRFSGRQFSNSRSEMNVSTLELGDSALYLCASSLKGYEQYFGPGTRLTVT.

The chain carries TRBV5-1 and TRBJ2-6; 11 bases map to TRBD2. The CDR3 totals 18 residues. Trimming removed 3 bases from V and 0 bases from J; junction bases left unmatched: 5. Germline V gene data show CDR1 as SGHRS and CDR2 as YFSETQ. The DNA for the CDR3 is TGCGCCAGCAGCTCTCTAGCGGGGGGAATCTCTGGGGCCAACGTCCTGACTTTC. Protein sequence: CASSSLAGGISGANVLTF.

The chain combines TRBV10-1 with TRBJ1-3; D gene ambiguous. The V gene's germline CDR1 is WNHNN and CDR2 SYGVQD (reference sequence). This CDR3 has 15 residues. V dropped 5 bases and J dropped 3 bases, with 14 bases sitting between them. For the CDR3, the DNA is TGCGCCAGCAGTTCGGGAGGGTCCTTTGGAAACACCATATATTTT. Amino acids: CASSSGGSFGNTIYF.

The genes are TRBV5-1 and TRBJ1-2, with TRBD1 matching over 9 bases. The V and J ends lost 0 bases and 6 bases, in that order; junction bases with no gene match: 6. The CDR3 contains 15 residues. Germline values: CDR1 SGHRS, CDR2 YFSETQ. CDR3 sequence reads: CASSLGDREIHGYTF. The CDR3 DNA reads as TGCGCCAGCAGCTTGGGGGACAGGGAGATTCATGGCTACACCTTC. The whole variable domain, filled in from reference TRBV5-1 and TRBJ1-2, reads KAGVTQTPRYLIKTRGQQVTLSCSPISGHRSVSWYQQTPGQGLQFLFEYFSETQRNKGNFPGRFSGRQFSNSRSEMNVSTLELGDSALYLCASSLGDREIHGYTFGSGTRLTVV.

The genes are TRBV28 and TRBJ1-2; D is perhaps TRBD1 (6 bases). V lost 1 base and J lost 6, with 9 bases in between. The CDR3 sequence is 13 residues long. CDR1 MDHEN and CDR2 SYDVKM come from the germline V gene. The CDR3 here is CASSLYRADGYTF. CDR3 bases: TGTGCCAGCAGTTTATACAGGGCGGATGGCTACACCTTC.

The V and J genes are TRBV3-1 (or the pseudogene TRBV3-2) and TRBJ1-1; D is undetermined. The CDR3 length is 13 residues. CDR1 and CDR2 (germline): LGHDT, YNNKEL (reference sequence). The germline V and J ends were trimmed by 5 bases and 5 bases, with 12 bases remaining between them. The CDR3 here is CASSNQARTEAFF. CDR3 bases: TGTGCCAGCAGCAACCAGGCGCGTACTGAAGCTTTCTTT.

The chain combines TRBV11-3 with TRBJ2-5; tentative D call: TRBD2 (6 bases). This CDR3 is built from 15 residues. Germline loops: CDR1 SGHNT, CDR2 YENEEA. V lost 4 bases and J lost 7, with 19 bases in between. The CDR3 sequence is CASSSRDSPQGTQYF. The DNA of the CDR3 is TGTGCCAGCAGCTCCCGGGACTCCCCCCAGGGGACCCAGTACTTC.

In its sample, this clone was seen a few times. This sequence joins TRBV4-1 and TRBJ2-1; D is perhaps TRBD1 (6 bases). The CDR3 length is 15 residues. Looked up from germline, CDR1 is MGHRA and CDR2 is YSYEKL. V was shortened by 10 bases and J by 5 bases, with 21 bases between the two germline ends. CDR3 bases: TGCGCCACTGGGGGCCCAGGGTTCGGGGACAATGAGCAGTTCTTC. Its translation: CATGGPGFGDNEQFF.

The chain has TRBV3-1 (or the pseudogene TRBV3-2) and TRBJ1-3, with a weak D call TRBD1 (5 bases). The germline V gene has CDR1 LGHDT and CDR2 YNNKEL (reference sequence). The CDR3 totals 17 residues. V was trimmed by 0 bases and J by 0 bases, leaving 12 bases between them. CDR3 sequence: CASSQEPGPSSGNTIYF. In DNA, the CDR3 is TGTGCCAGCAGCCAAGAACCAGGGCCTAGCTCTGGAAACACCATATATTTT.

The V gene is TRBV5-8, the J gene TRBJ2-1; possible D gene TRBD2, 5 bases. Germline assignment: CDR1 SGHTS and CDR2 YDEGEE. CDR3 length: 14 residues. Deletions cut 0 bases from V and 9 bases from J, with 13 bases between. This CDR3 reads CASSLGGPSGEQFF. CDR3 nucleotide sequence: TGTGCCAGCAGCTTGGGAGGGCCGTCGGGTGAGCAGTTCTTC.

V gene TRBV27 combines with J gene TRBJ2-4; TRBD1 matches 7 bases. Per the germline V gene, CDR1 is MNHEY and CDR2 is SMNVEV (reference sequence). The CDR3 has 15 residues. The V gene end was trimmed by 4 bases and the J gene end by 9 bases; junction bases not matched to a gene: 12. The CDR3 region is CASSSGQTSGGIQYF. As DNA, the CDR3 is TGTGCCAGCAGTTCGGGACAGACCAGCGGTGGCATTCAGTACTTC.

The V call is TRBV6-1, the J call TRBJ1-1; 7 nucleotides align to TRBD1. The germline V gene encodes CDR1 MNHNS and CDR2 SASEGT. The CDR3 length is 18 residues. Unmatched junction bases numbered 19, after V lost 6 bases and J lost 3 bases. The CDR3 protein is CASREYERQGFVDTEAFF. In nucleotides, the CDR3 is TGTGCCAGCAGGGAATACGAAAGACAGGGTTTCGTGGACACTGAAGCTTTCTTT.

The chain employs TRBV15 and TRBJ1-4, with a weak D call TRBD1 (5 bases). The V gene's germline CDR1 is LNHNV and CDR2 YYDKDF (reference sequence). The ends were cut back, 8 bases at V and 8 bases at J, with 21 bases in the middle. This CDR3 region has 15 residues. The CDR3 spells CATRNPKGRPEKLFF. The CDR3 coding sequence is TGTGCCACCCGGAATCCCAAGGGGCGACCCGAAAAACTGTTTTTT.